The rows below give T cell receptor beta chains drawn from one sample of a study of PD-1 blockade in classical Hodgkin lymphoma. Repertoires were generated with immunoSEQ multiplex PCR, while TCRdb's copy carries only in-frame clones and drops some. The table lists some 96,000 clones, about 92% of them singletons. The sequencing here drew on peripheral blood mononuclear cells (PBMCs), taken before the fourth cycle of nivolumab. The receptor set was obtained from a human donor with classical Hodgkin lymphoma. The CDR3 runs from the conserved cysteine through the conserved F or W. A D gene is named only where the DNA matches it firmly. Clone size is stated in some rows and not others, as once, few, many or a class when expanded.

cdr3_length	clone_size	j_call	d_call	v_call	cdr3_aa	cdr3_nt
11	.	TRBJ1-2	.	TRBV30	CAWGTNYGYTF	TGTGCCTGGGGTACCAACTATGGCTACACCTTC
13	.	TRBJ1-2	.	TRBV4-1	CASSQAGFPPYTF	TGCGCCAGCAGCCAAGCTGGGTTCCCCCCCTACACCTTC
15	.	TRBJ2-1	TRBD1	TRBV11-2	CASSLDQTGGNEQFF	TGTGCCAGCAGCTTAGATCAGACAGGGGGGAATGAGCAGTTCTTC
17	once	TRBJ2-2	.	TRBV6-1	CASSDGWPRVNTGELFF	TGTGCCAGCAGTGACGGTTGGCCTAGGGTGAACACCGGGGAGCTGTTTTTT
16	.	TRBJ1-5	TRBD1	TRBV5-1	CASSLDDRASNQPQHF	TGCGCCAGCAGCTTGGACGACAGGGCTAGCAATCAGCCCCAGCATTTT
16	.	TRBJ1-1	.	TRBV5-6	CASSFRGIQMNTEAFF	TGTGCCAGCAGCTTCCGGGGGATTCAAATGAACACTGAAGCTTTCTTT
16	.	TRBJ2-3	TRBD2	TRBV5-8	CASSSWGGGPTDTQYF	TGTGCCAGCAGCTCGTGGGGCGGGGGACCCACAGATACGCAGTATTTT
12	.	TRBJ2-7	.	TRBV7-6	CASSLGRYEQYF	TGTGCCAGCAGCTTAGGGAGGTACGAGCAGTACTTC
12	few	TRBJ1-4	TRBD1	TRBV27	CASSGTDEKLFF	TGTGCCAGCAGCGGGACAGATGAAAAACTGTTTTTT
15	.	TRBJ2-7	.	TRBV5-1	CASSLAVDVAYEQYF	TGCGCCAGCAGCTTGGCCGTGGACGTAGCCTACGAGCAGTACTTC
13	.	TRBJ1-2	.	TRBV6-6	CASSWGFSYGYTF	TGTGCCAGCAGTTGGGGTTTCAGCTATGGCTACACCTTC
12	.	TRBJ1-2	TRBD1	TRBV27	CASSSTGNGYTF	TGTGCCAGCAGTTCGACAGGGAACGGCTACACCTTC
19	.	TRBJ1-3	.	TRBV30	CAWSNSDGSSMVSGNTIYF	TGTGCCTGGAGTAACTCGGACGGTAGTAGTATGGTCTCTGGAAACACCATATATTTT
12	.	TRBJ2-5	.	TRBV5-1	CASRQAVETQYF	TGCGCCAGCAGACAAGCGGTTGAGACCCAGTACTTC
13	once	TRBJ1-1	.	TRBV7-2	CASSPWDATEAFF	TGTGCCAGCAGCCCGTGGGATGCCACTGAAGCTTTCTTT
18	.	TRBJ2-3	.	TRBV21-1	CASSKFDRGRKWTDTQYF	TGTGCCAGCAGCAAATTCGACAGGGGGCGGAAATGGACAGATACGCAGTATTTT